The source of this T cell receptor beta chain is a study of blood T cell repertoires in COVID-19. In the study overall: T cells, B-cell-depleted T cells, or PBMCs supplied cDNA or gDNA.

Trimming removed 4 bases from V and 6 bases from J; junction bases left unmatched: 12. CDR1 and CDR2 (germline): LGHDT, YNNKEL (reference sequence). The CDR3 extends over 16 amino acids. Per the authors' pipeline: For nucleated cells, counts were estimated from reference gene primer amplification. Assay: immunoSEQ multiplex PCR; the TCRdb copy retains only in-frame clones and omits some. V, J and clone size are those of that table, while D and trimming were read from the DNA. This sample has under 150,000 clones; around four fifths occur once, and the top ten carry nearly 3%. The gene calls are TRBV3-1 (or the pseudogene TRBV3-2) and TRBJ2-3; 8 nucleotides align to TRBD2. The receptor's source is a middle-aged woman with active or convalescent COVID-19. Sample: peripheral blood. CDR3 DNA: TGTGCCAGCAGCCCATTCGGGAGGGCAGCGACGGATACGCAGTATTTT. Its translation is CASSPFGRAATDTQYF.